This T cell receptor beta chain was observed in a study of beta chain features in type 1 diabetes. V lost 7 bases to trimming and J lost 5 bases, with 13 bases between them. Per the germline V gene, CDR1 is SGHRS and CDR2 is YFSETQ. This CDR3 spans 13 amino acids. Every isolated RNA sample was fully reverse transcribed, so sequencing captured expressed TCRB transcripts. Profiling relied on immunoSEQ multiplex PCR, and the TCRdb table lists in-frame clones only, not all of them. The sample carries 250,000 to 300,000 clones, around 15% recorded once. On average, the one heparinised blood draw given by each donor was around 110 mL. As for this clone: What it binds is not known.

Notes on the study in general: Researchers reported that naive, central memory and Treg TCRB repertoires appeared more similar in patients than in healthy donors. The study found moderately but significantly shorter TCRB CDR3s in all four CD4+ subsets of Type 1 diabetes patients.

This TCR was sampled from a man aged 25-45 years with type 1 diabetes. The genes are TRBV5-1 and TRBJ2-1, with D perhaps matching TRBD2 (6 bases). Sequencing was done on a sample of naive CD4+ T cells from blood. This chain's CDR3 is CASSWTTNNEQFF. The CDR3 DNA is TGCGCCAGCTCCTGGACTACAAACAATGAGCAGTTCTTC. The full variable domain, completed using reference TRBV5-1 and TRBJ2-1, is KAGVTQTPRYLIKTRGQQVTLSCSPISGHRSVSWYQQTPGQGLQFLFEYFSETQRNKGNFPGRFSGRQFSNSRSEMNVSTLELGDSALYLCASSWTTNNEQFFGPGTRLTVL.